These 10 T cell receptor beta chains originate from one sample sequenced in a study of blood T cells in healthy people across ages. Combining a sample-barcoded 5' primer with a J-beta primer mix, a second PCR ran for roughly 7 to 12 cycles. Via MiXCR, TCRdb re-called the 5' RACE reads, giving one row per CDR3 protein. The repertoire holds 590,000 or so distinct CDR3 sequences, with approximately 30% as singletons. Sequenced sample: blood. Receptors originate from a woman of 80 years or more in good health.

This clonotype was detected ten times or more. This chain joins TRBV5-6 and TRBJ2-6; D is ambiguous. The CDR3 has 17 residues. V dropped 0 bases and J dropped 0 bases, with 10 bases sitting between them. Germline values: CDR1 SGHDT, CDR2 YYEEEE. DNA of the CDR3: TGTGCCAGCAGCTTGGTAGGGTCAGGCTCTGGGGCCAACGTCCTGACTTTC. Its protein product is CASSLVGSGSGANVLTF.

As regards this clonotype: This sequence may be a read error, since a much larger clone differs from it by one base. The chain uses TRBV7-8 and TRBJ1-2; D perhaps matches TRBD1 (5 bases). CDR3 size: 15 residues. In germline, CDR1 is SGHVS, CDR2 FQNEAQ. V lost 1 base and J 4 bases, leaving 13 bases between the germline ends. CDR3 protein: CASSLDLGGGYGYTF. Here the CDR3 DNA reads TGTGCCAGCAGCTTAGACCTCGGGGGGGGCTATGGCTACACCTTC.

Worth noting for this clonotype: This sequence may be a read error, since a much larger clone differs from it by one base. The gene calls are TRBV7-9 and TRBJ1-5; D call uncertain. Germline V gene sequence: CDR1 SEHNR, CDR2 FQNEAQ (reference sequence). Trimming cost V 4 bases and J 1 base, with 11 bases left between them. The CDR3 consists of 15 residues. CDR3 coding DNA: TGTGCCAGCAGCTCAGGCCAGAAGAGCAATCAGCCCCAGCATTTT. It specifies CASSSGQKSNQPQHF. The full variable domain, in which reference TRBV7-9 and TRBJ1-5 provide the parts outside the CDR3, is DTGVSQNPRHKITKRGQNVTFRCDPISEHNRLYWYRQTLGQGPEFLTYFQNEAQLEKSRLLSDRFSAERPKGSFSTLEIQRTEQGDSAMYLCASSSGQKSNQPQHFGDGTRLSIL.

In its sample, this clonotype was seen a few times. A much more abundant neighbour one base away suggests this may be a read error. The chain links TRBV7-9 to TRBJ2-1, with D perhaps given as TRBD1 or TRBD2 (5 bases each). The J call may be wrong; the DNA end is better matched by TRBJ2-7. This CDR3 contains 16 residues. The germline CDR1 and CDR2 sequences are SEHNR and FQNEAQ (reference sequence). DNA of the CDR3: TGTGCCAGCAGCTTAGTTCGGGACCGCTCCTACAATGAGCAGTACTTC. Translation: CASSLVRDRSYNEQYF.

This clonotype was picked up a small number of times. The gene calls are TRBV20-1 and TRBJ1-5; the match to TRBD1 covers 7 bases. CDR3 length equals 15 residues. Germline lookup yields CDR1 DFQATT and CDR2 SNEGSKA (reference sequence). Trimming cost V 0 bases and J 0 bases; bases outside gene matches: 2. This CDR3 reads CSARETGRSNQPQHF. The DNA of the CDR3 is TGCAGTGCTAGAGAGACAGGGCGTAGCAATCAGCCCCAGCATTTT.

In this sample, this clonotype turned up many times. The chain is built from TRBV5-5 and TRBJ1-4; no clear D gene. Germline V CDR1 and CDR2: SGHKS, YYEKEE (reference sequence). Deletions cut 3 bases from V and 4 bases from J, with 7 bases between. The length of the CDR3 is 13 residues. CDR3 in amino acids: CASSSHINEKLFF. The CDR3 DNA reads as TGTGCCAGCAGCTCCCATATTAATGAAAAACTGTTTTTT.

This clonotype has a handful of counts. The CDR3: CASRTGIPVDGYTF. CDR3 bases: TGTGCCAGCAGGACGGGGATCCCTGTCGATGGCTACACCTTC. V is TRBV2 and J is TRBJ1-2; D not resolved. V was clipped by 6 bases and J by 6 bases, with 17 bases between them. CDR3 size: 14 residues. Looked up from germline, CDR1 is SNHLY and CDR2 is FYNNEI.

V and J are TRBV20-1 and TRBJ1-2, with D possibly TRBD1 on 5 matching bases. V lost 5 bases, J lost 4 bases, and 14 bases lay in between. Germline V lookup: CDR1 DFQATT, CDR2 SNEGSKA (reference sequence). The CDR3 is 13 amino acids. CDR3 sequence reads: CSAAREAGYGYTF. The CDR3 DNA reads as TGCAGTGCTGCCAGGGAAGCGGGCTATGGCTACACCTTC.

This clonotype was observed at least ten times. V usage is TRBV7-2 and J usage is TRBJ2-3; no definite D call. The CDR3 has 14 amino acids. Per the germline V gene, CDR1 is SGHTA and CDR2 is FQGNSA. V shed 3 bases and J shed 0 bases, with 7 bases lying between them. The CDR3 bases are TGTGCCAGCAGCTTCGCCCACAGCACAGATACGCAGTATTTT. Protein: CASSFAHSTDTQYF.

This clonotype was seen repeatedly, ten times or more. This chain connects TRBV20-1 to TRBJ2-4, with 11 nucleotides matching TRBD2. This CDR3 comprises 12 residues. Germline V gene data show CDR1 as DFQATT and CDR2 as SNEGSKA (reference sequence). Trimming took 1 base from V and 15 from J; bases not matched to a gene: 5. The CDR3 is CSARASGGTGYF. In DNA form, the CDR3 reads TGCAGTGCTAGAGCTAGCGGGGGGACGGGGTACTTC.